These T cell receptor beta chains were read from a single sample in a study of PD-1 blockade in classical Hodgkin lymphoma. Generated by immunoSEQ multiplex PCR, the TCRdb table keeps only in-frame clones and is missing some. This sample has 5,000 to 6,000 clones, with roughly 64% found just once. The specimen comprised peripheral blood mononuclear cells (PBMCs), sampled at baseline. The receptors here all came from a human donor with classical Hodgkin lymphoma. CDR3s include the opening cysteine and the closing phenylalanine or tryptophan. Each record gives: V gene, D gene, clone size, J gene, CDR3 protein, CDR3 DNA. A D gene is named only where the DNA matches it firmly. Size tells how often a clone was seen (once, few, many) or the class of an expanded clone, and some rows leave it out.

v_gene: TRBV6-5; d_gene: NA; abundance: medium-sized; j_gene: TRBJ2-1; CDR3aa: CASSYQGAYNEQFF; CDR3nt: TGTGCCAGCAGTTACCAGGGTGCCTACAATGAGCAGTTCTTC
v_gene: TRBV18; d_gene: NA; abundance: NA; j_gene: TRBJ1-4; CDR3aa: CASSPMVPVGEKQTKLFF; CDR3nt: TGTGCCAGCTCACCAATGGTCCCGGTGGGAGAAAAACAGACGAAACTGTTTTTT
v_gene: TRBV27; d_gene: NA; abundance: once; j_gene: TRBJ1-5; CDR3aa: CASSLLGQPQHF; CDR3nt: TGTGCCAGCAGTTTACTGGGTCAGCCCCAGCATTTT
v_gene: TRBV1; d_gene: NA; abundance: NA; j_gene: TRBJ2-5; CDR3aa: CTSSQDCPGVETQYF; CDR3nt: TGCACCAGCAGCCAAGATTGCCCAGGGGTAGAGACCCAGTACTTC
v_gene: TRBV29-1; d_gene: NA; abundance: large; j_gene: TRBJ1-1; CDR3aa: CSVEDRRGGWTEAFF; CDR3nt: TGCAGCGTTGAAGATCGTCGGGGAGGTTGGACTGAAGCTTTCTTT
v_gene: TRBV7-2; d_gene: NA; abundance: NA; j_gene: TRBJ2-5; CDR3aa: CASSIGPPPQETQYF; CDR3nt: TGTGCCAGCAGCATTGGACCCCCCCCACAAGAGACCCAGTACTTC
v_gene: TRBV5-1; d_gene: TRBD1; abundance: NA; j_gene: TRBJ2-7; CDR3aa: CASSWAQGQGDEQYF; CDR3nt: TGCGCCAGCAGCTGGGCCCAGGGACAGGGTGACGAGCAGTACTTC
v_gene: TRBV7-2; d_gene: NA; abundance: few; j_gene: TRBJ2-7; CDR3aa: CASSLNPEGTYEQYF; CDR3nt: TGTGCCAGCAGCTTAAATCCCGAAGGAACCTACGAGCAGTACTTC
v_gene: TRBV5-1; d_gene: TRBD2; abundance: NA; j_gene: TRBJ2-3; CDR3aa: CASSPRASGTDTQYF; CDR3nt: TGCGCCAGCAGCCCACGGGCTAGCGGGACAGATACGCAGTATTTT
v_gene: TRBV15; d_gene: TRBD2; abundance: few; j_gene: TRBJ2-4; CDR3aa: CATSRGLTRGEAKNIQYF; CDR3nt: TGTGCCACCAGCAGAGGACTGACTCGGGGGGAAGCCAAAAACATTCAGTACTTC
v_gene: TRBV7-9; d_gene: TRBD1; abundance: medium-sized; j_gene: TRBJ1-1; CDR3aa: CASSDRQGSNTEAFF; CDR3nt: TGTGCCAGCAGCGACAGACAGGGATCGAACACTGAAGCTTTCTTT
v_gene: TRBV19; d_gene: TRBD2; abundance: NA; j_gene: TRBJ2-5; CDR3aa: CASRKAGQETQYF; CDR3nt: TGTGCCAGTAGGAAAGCGGGGCAAGAGACCCAGTACTTC
v_gene: TRBV19; d_gene: TRBD2; abundance: medium-sized; j_gene: TRBJ2-1; CDR3aa: CASKTGGSYNEQFF; CDR3nt: TGTGCCAGTAAAACGGGAGGCTCCTACAATGAGCAGTTCTTC
v_gene: TRBV5-1; d_gene: TRBD2; abundance: NA; j_gene: TRBJ2-7; CDR3aa: CASSVGTSGNSYEQYF; CDR3nt: TGCGCCAGCAGCGTGGGGACTAGCGGGAATTCCTACGAGCAGTACTTC
v_gene: TRBV6-1; d_gene: NA; abundance: NA; j_gene: TRBJ2-1; CDR3aa: CASSRAADYNEQFF; CDR3nt: TGTGCCAGCAGTCGGGCGGCGGACTACAATGAGCAGTTCTTC
v_gene: TRBV7-6; d_gene: TRBD1; abundance: few; j_gene: TRBJ1-5; CDR3aa: CASSLATGRGNQPQHF; CDR3nt: TGTGCCAGCAGCTTAGCGACAGGGAGGGGGAATCAGCCCCAGCATTTT
v_gene: TRBV6-6; d_gene: NA; abundance: NA; j_gene: TRBJ2-2; CDR3aa: CASSYQTRGGELFF; CDR3nt: TGTGCCAGCAGTTACCAGACCCGGGGGGGGGAGCTGTTTTTT
v_gene: TRBV27; d_gene: NA; abundance: few; j_gene: TRBJ1-1; CDR3aa: CASSPRLLLLNTEAFF; CDR3nt: TGTGCCAGCAGTCCACGACTGCTCCTGTTGAACACTGAAGCTTTCTTT
v_gene: TRBV7-6; d_gene: NA; abundance: NA; j_gene: TRBJ1-1; CDR3aa: CASSVGSTVTEAFF; CDR3nt: TGTGCCAGCAGCGTGGGTAGTACAGTCACTGAAGCTTTCTTT
v_gene: TRBV6-5; d_gene: NA; abundance: NA; j_gene: TRBJ1-2; CDR3aa: CASRRRGLNYGYTF; CDR3nt: TGTGCCAGCAGACGGCGGGGCCTAAACTATGGCTACACCTTC
v_gene: TRBV5-1; d_gene: NA; abundance: NA; j_gene: TRBJ1-2; CDR3aa: CASSSQGSTTFYGYTF; CDR3nt: TGCGCCAGCAGCTCTCAGGGTTCGACGACTTTCTATGGCTACACCTTC
v_gene: TRBV15; d_gene: NA; abundance: few; j_gene: TRBJ1-5; CDR3aa: CATSRDDVYQPQHF; CDR3nt: TGTGCCACCAGCAGAGATGATGTTTATCAGCCCCAGCATTTT
v_gene: TRBV19; d_gene: NA; abundance: NA; j_gene: TRBJ2-3; CDR3aa: CASSADLGPTSTDTQYF; CDR3nt: TGTGCCAGTAGTGCGGATTTGGGGCCTACTAGCACAGATACGCAGTATTTT
v_gene: TRBV6-1; d_gene: NA; abundance: NA; j_gene: TRBJ2-7; CDR3aa: CASSTWAAWYF; CDR3nt: TGTGCCAGCAGTACCTGGGCGGCTTGGTACTTC
v_gene: TRBV6-1; d_gene: TRBD2; abundance: few; j_gene: TRBJ2-1; CDR3aa: CASSDLGGRDFEQFF; CDR3nt: TGTGCCAGCAGTGATCTGGGCGGGAGGGACTTTGAGCAGTTCTTC
v_gene: TRBV19; d_gene: TRBD1; abundance: NA; j_gene: TRBJ1-6; CDR3aa: CASSGRRGANSPLHF; CDR3nt: TGTGCCAGTAGTGGACGCAGGGGGGCTAATTCACCCCTCCACTTT
v_gene: TRBV18; d_gene: TRBD1; abundance: few; j_gene: TRBJ2-2; CDR3aa: CASSPRDSSAGELFF; CDR3nt: TGTGCCAGCTCACCTCGGGACAGTTCAGCCGGGGAGCTGTTTTTT
v_gene: TRBV7-6; d_gene: TRBD1; abundance: NA; j_gene: TRBJ2-2; CDR3aa: CASSQLTGANTGELFF; CDR3nt: TGTGCCAGCAGCCAACTGACAGGGGCCAACACCGGGGAGCTGTTTTTT
v_gene: TRBV7-8; d_gene: NA; abundance: NA; j_gene: TRBJ1-5; CDR3aa: CAIPRSRPNQPQHF; CDR3nt: TGTGCCATACCCCGGTCCAGGCCCAATCAGCCCCAGCATTTT
v_gene: TRBV7-8; d_gene: TRBD2; abundance: hyperexpanded; j_gene: TRBJ2-2; CDR3aa: CAGFQREDNTGELFF; CDR3nt: TGTGCCGGATTCCAGCGGGAGGATAACACCGGGGAGCTGTTTTTT
v_gene: TRBV19; d_gene: TRBD2; abundance: medium-sized; j_gene: TRBJ2-1; CDR3aa: CASSISGASSYNEQFF; CDR3nt: TGTGCCAGTAGTATTAGCGGGGCTAGCTCCTACAATGAGCAGTTCTTC
v_gene: TRBV30; d_gene: NA; abundance: NA; j_gene: TRBJ2-1; CDR3aa: CAWSSFNEQFF; CDR3nt: TGTGCCTGGAGTTCTTTCAATGAGCAGTTCTTC
v_gene: TRBV18; d_gene: NA; abundance: few; j_gene: TRBJ1-1; CDR3aa: CASSSQGGTEAFF; CDR3nt: TGTGCCAGCTCATCGCAGGGAGGCACTGAAGCTTTCTTT
v_gene: TRBV7-9; d_gene: NA; abundance: once; j_gene: TRBJ2-7; CDR3aa: CASSSGLLAEQYF; CDR3nt: TGTGCCAGCAGCTCGGGACTGCTCGCCGAGCAGTACTTC
v_gene: TRBV2; d_gene: TRBD1; abundance: medium-sized; j_gene: TRBJ1-2; CDR3aa: CASSEGRGTAQDYTF; CDR3nt: TGTGCCAGCAGTGAAGGGAGGGGGACAGCACAGGACTACACCTTC
v_gene: TRBV4-2; d_gene: NA; abundance: few; j_gene: TRBJ2-2; CDR3aa: CASSQGGGTAGELFF; CDR3nt: TGTGCCAGCAGCCAAGGAGGAGGGACCGCCGGGGAGCTGTTTTTT
v_gene: TRBV28; d_gene: NA; abundance: NA; j_gene: TRBJ1-5; CDR3aa: CASSLNSGWQPQHF; CDR3nt: TGTGCCAGCAGTTTAAACAGCGGGTGGCAGCCCCAGCATTTT
v_gene: TRBV19; d_gene: TRBD1; abundance: NA; j_gene: TRBJ2-5; CDR3aa: CASSIGDRALATQYF; CDR3nt: TGTGCCAGTAGTATAGGGGACAGGGCGCTTGCGACCCAGTACTTC
v_gene: TRBV5-1; d_gene: TRBD2; abundance: NA; j_gene: TRBJ2-6; CDR3aa: CASSLGLAGGVVGANVLTF; CDR3nt: TGCGCCAGCAGCCTAGGACTAGCGGGAGGGGTAGTGGGGGCCAACGTCCTGACTTTC
v_gene: TRBV14; d_gene: NA; abundance: NA; j_gene: TRBJ1-2; CDR3aa: CASSPPGSPKGGYTF; CDR3nt: TGTGCCAGCAGCCCCCCAGGGAGCCCTAAAGGTGGCTACACCTTC
v_gene: TRBV30; d_gene: NA; abundance: NA; j_gene: TRBJ2-1; CDR3aa: CAWTGLQRGYNEQFF; CDR3nt: TGTGCCTGGACCGGACTCCAGAGGGGATACAATGAGCAGTTCTTC
v_gene: TRBV7-9; d_gene: NA; abundance: NA; j_gene: TRBJ2-1; CDR3aa: CASSQENWHEQFF; CDR3nt: TGTGCCAGCAGCCAGGAAAATTGGCATGAGCAGTTCTTC
v_gene: TRBV5-1; d_gene: TRBD1; abundance: NA; j_gene: TRBJ1-4; CDR3aa: CASSPQGVGEKLFF; CDR3nt: TGCGCCAGCAGCCCACAGGGGGTAGGAGAAAAACTGTTTTTT
v_gene: TRBV7-9; d_gene: TRBD2; abundance: NA; j_gene: TRBJ2-1; CDR3aa: CASSARLAGDNEQFF; CDR3nt: TGTGCCAGCAGCGCCCGACTAGCGGGAGACAATGAGCAGTTCTTC
v_gene: TRBV2; d_gene: TRBD1; abundance: NA; j_gene: TRBJ1-2; CDR3aa: CASSEARQGSGYTF; CDR3nt: TGTGCCAGCAGTGAAGCACGACAGGGGAGCGGCTACACCTTC
v_gene: TRBV6-5; d_gene: TRBD2; abundance: NA; j_gene: TRBJ2-1; CDR3aa: CASSYLGLADEQFF; CDR3nt: TGTGCCAGCAGTTACCTCGGACTAGCCGATGAGCAGTTCTTC
v_gene: TRBV2; d_gene: TRBD1; abundance: NA; j_gene: TRBJ2-7; CDR3aa: CASTRTGGYEQYF; CDR3nt: TGTGCCAGCACTCGGACAGGGGGTTACGAGCAGTACTTC